This T cell receptor beta chain emerged from a study of CD4 and CD8 cells across lung adenocarcinoma regions. The trim removed 6 bases at V and 1 base at J, leaving 10 bases unmatched. The CDR3 consists of 17 residues. Germline loops: CDR1 MNHNS, CDR2 SASEGT. TCRdb fed the PCR reads into MiXCR, producing one record per CDR3 protein. This repertoire shows roughly 10,000 distinct CDR3 sequences, approximately 53% found once; its top ten account for around 21%. Localized lung adenocarcinoma, a non-small cell lung cancer, affected the donors. This clonotype is medium-sized by share. Sample: CD4+ T cells from the center of a lung tumor. This TCR came from a male donor with lung adenocarcinoma. The CD4 and CD8 labels of this study may be unreliable. The V gene is TRBV6-1, the J gene TRBJ2-3, with 10 bases lining up with TRBD2. CDR3 in amino acids: CASSRIIGTSGTDTQYF. In nucleotides, the CDR3 is TGTGCCAGCAGCCGCATCATAGGGACTAGCGGCACAGATACGCAGTATTTT.